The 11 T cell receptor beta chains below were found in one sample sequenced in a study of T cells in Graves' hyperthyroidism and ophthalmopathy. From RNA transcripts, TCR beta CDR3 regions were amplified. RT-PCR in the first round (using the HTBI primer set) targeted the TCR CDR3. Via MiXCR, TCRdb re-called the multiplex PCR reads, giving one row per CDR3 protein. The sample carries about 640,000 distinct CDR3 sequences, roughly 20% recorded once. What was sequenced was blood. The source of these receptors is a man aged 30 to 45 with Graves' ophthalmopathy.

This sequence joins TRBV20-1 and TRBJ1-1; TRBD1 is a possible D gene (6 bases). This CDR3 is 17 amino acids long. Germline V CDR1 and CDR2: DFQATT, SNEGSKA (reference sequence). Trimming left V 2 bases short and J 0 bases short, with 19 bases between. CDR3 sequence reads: CSARSWGLGQMNTEAFF. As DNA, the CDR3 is TGCAGTGCTAGATCCTGGGGGTTAGGACAGATGAACACTGAAGCTTTCTTT.

CDR3 sequence: CATTPSRSLNEQFF. The CDR3 nucleotides read TGTGCCACCACCCCTAGTAGATCTCTGAATGAGCAGTTCTTC. The chain links TRBV28 to TRBJ2-1; no clear D gene. The CDR3 extends over 14 amino acids. V was shortened by 10 bases and J by 7 bases, with 20 bases between the two germline ends. Germline assignment: CDR1 MDHEN and CDR2 SYDVKM.

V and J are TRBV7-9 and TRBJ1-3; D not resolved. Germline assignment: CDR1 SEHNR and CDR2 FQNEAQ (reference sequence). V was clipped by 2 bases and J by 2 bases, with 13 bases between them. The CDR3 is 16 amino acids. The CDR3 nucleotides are TGTGCCAGCAGCTTAATCGCGACCGAACCTGGAAACACCATATATTTT. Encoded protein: CASSLIATEPGNTIYF.

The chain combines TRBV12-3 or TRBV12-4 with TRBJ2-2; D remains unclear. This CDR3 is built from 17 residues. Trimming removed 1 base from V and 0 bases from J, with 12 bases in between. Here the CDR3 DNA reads TGTGCCAGCAGTTTAGATGGCTTCGGCCCGAACACCGGGGAGCTGTTTTTT. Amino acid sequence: CASSLDGFGPNTGELFF.

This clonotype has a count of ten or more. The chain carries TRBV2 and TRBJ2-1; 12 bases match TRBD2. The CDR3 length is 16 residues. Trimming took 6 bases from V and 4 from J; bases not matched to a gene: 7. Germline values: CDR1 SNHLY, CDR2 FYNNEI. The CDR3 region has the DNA TGTGCCAGCAGCAAGCTAGCGGGAGGGCCTTACAATGAGCAGTTCTTC. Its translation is CASSKLAGGPYNEQFF.

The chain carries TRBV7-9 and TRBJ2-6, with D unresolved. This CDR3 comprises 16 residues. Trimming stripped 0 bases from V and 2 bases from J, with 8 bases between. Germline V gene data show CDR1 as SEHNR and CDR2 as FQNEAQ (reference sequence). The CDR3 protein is CASSLAGWTGANVLTF. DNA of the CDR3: TGTGCCAGCAGCTTAGCAGGGTGGACTGGGGCCAACGTCCTGACTTTC.

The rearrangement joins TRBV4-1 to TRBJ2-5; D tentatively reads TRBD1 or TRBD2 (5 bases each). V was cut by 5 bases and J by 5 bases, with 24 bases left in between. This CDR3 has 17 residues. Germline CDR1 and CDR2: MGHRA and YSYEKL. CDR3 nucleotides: TGCGCCAGCAGCGACGGACGGGACCTCTCGGGGCGGGAGACCCAGTACTTC. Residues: CASSDGRDLSGRETQYF.

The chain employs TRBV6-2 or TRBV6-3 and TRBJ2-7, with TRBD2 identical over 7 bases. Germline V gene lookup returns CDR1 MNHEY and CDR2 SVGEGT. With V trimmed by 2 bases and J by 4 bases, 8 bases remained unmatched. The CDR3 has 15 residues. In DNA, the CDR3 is TGTGCCAGCAGTTACGTGGGGACTACCGTTTACGAGCAGTACTTC. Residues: CASSYVGTTVYEQYF.

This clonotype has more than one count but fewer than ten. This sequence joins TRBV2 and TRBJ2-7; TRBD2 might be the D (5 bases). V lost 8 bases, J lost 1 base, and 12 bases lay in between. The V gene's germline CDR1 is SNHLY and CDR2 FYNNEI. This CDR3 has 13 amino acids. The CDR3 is CASLAPQSYEQYF. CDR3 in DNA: TGTGCCAGCCTAGCCCCTCAGTCCTACGAGCAGTACTTC.

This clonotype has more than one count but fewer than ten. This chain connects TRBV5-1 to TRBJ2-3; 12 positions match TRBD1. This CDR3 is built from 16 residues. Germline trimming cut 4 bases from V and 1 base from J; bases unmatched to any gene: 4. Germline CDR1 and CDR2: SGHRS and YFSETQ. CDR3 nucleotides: TGCGCCAGCAGCAAGGGACAGGGGGCTGGCACAGATACGCAGTATTTT. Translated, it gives CASSKGQGAGTDTQYF.

The CDR3 sequence is CASSYVPGNTIYF. CDR3 sequence (DNA): TGTGCCAGCAGTTACGTCCCAGGAAACACCATATATTTT. The V call is TRBV6-5, the J call TRBJ1-3; D remains ambiguous. This CDR3 is built from 13 residues. Per germline, CDR1 MNHEY and CDR2 SVGAGI. V lost 2 bases to trimming and J lost 4 bases, with 6 bases between them.